These 4 T cell receptor beta chains originate from one sample sequenced in a study of blood T cells in healthy people across ages. Through a sample-barcoded 5' primer and a J-beta primer mix, a second PCR was run for roughly 6 to 11 cycles. TCRdb independently ran MiXCR on the 5' RACE reads; one entry per CDR3 protein. The table includes 1.5 million to 2 million distinct CDR3 sequences, around 35% detected once. Sequencing was carried out using blood. These receptor sequences come from a woman in her thirties in good health.

CDR3 loop: CASSPNQGRTDTQYF. In DNA, the CDR3 is TGTGCCAGCAGCCCGAACCAGGGTCGGACAGATACGCAGTATTTT. The chain carries TRBV6-1 and TRBJ2-3; possibly TRBD1 for D (5 bases). The CDR3 has 15 residues. Germline values: CDR1 MNHNS, CDR2 SASEGT. V lost 6 bases and J 3 bases, leaving 16 bases between the germline ends.

The chain recombines TRBV4-1 with TRBJ1-2; no reliable D call. The CDR3 is made up of 16 amino acids. CDR1 MGHRA and CDR2 YSYEKL come from the germline V gene. V lost 0 bases to trimming and J lost 2 bases, with 13 bases between them. The DNA of the CDR3 is TGCGCCAGCAGCCAAGATCTACACGGGGAGAACTATGGCTACACCTTC. Its translation is CASSQDLHGENYGYTF.

This clonotype occurred once. A clone one base away is much larger, so this may be a read error. J is TRBJ2-7 and V is TRBV20-1; weak D call: TRBD2 (5 bases). This CDR3 spans 15 amino acids. CDR1 and CDR2 (germline): DFQATT, SNEGSKA (reference sequence). DNA of the CDR3: TGCAGTGCTAGAGATTTTGGAGGCAGCTCCTACGGGCAGTACTTC. Translated: CSARDFGGSSYGQYF.

In its sample, this clonotype was seen a few times. This chain connects TRBV6-4 to TRBJ2-7, with TRBD2 matching 12 bases. J lost 5 bases, V lost 0 bases, and 8 bases had no gene match. The germline CDR1 and CDR2 sequences are MRHNA and SNTAGT. CDR3 length equals 17 residues. The DNA of the CDR3 is TGTGCCAGCAGTGACTCAAGGACTAGCGGGGCCGCGGACGAGCAGTACTTC. Residues: CASSDSRTSGAADEQYF.